This record concerns one TCR beta chain sequence. Adults between about 18 and 89 years of age took part from fewer than 30 US areas. Participants had their cohort set by participant-reported clinical history. Cohort 3 donors counted as recovered after two negative PCRs, clearance, or resolved symptoms. This sample stems from a study of blood T cell repertoires in COVID-19. On the study more broadly: PBMCs, B-cell-depleted T cells, or T cells provided the cDNA or gDNA that made up the material.

Sequencing used immunoSEQ multiplex PCR; TCRdb keeps in-frame clones, though not all of them. Of 500,000 or so clones listed, roughly 87% were seen once; the top ten hold 0.7%. The V and J ends lost 3 bases and 5 bases, in that order; junction bases with no gene match: 9. CDR1 is SGHAT, CDR2 FQNNGV, per germline. The CDR3 is 15 amino acids. The specimen was PBMCs or T cells enriched from blood (not recorded which). The clonotype was recovered from a woman aged 18-29 years who had recovered from COVID-19. V gene TRBV11-2 combines with J gene TRBJ1-1, with TRBD1 identical over 7 bases. In DNA, the CDR3 is TGTGCCAGCAGCTTCCCTATGAGGGGGCGGACTGAAGCTTTCTTT. Residues: CASSFPMRGRTEAFF.